Below, 2 T cell receptor beta chains from the same sample are listed, as sequenced in a study of shared clonotypes between healthy human individuals. The assay was immunoSEQ multiplex PCR, and TCRdb's table has in-frame clones only and misses some. The repertoire holds more than 400,000 clones, with roughly 80% as singletons. What was sequenced was PBMCs. These receptors were collected from a woman between 40 and 55 years old in good health. Some clones in this sample may be carry-over from other donors' samples.

Comments on this clone: A far larger clone is one base from this, pointing to a likely read error. This chain joins TRBV6-5 and TRBJ2-5; tentative D call: TRBD2 (5 bases). Germline CDR1 MNHEY, CDR2 SVGAGI. This CDR3 is 13 amino acids long. The CDR3 loop is CGSSPPGQETQYF. CDR3 DNA sequence: TGTGGCAGCAGTCCTCCGGGACAAGAGACCCAGTACTTC.

This chain connects TRBV9 to TRBJ2-2, with no clear D. This CDR3 comprises 15 residues. Trimming removed 4 bases at V and 0 bases at J, with 10 bases between. The germline gives CDR1 SGDLS, CDR2 YYNGEE. The CDR3: CASSPTATNTGELFF. The CDR3 DNA reads TGTGCCAGCAGCCCAACGGCCACGAACACCGGGGAGCTGTTTTTT.